The clone carrying this T cell receptor beta chain was seen only once. The antigen is undetermined. The data were taken from a study of OX40 agonist ivuxolimab in advanced cancers. Study summary: An anti-OX40 (CD134) antibody with agonistic activity, ivuxolimab, was administered to patients.

Germline values: CDR1 MDHEN, CDR2 SYDVKM. The CDR3 covers 15 residues. Trimming cost V 3 bases and J 2 bases, with 13 bases left between them. The data were produced by immunoSEQ multiplex PCR, yet TCRdb's version contains in-frame clones alone and is incomplete. This sample has around 70,000 clones; 75% to 95% occur once, and the top ten carry 5% to 7%. Study conclusions and caveats: On average, CD8+ T cells had more expanded clones than CD4+. Low normalized T-cell clonal expansion was also seen in some nonresponders.

Autoimmune disease history or systemic immunosuppression barred patients. The sequence was collected from an adult with an advanced solid tumor such as melanoma, head and neck, liver or kidney cancer. The specimen comprised CD4+ or CD8+ T cells sorted from blood, sampled in a trial of the OX40 agonist ivuxolimab. The chain is built from TRBV28 and TRBJ2-5; no clear D. The CDR3: CASSLEVSLQETQYF. The CDR3 DNA reads TGTGCCAGCAGTTTGGAAGTCAGCCTTCAAGAGACCCAGTACTTC.